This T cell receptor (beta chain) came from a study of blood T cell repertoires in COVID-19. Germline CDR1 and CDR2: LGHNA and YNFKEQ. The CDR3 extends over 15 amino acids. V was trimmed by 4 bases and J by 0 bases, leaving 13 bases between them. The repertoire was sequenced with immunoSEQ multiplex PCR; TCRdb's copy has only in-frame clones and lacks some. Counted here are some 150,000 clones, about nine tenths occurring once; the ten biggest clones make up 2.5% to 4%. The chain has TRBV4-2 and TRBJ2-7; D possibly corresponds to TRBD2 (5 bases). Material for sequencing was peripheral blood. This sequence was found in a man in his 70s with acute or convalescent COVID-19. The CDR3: CASSLEGGSSYEQYF. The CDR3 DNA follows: TGTGCCAGCAGCCTAGAAGGAGGATCCTCCTACGAGCAGTACTTC.